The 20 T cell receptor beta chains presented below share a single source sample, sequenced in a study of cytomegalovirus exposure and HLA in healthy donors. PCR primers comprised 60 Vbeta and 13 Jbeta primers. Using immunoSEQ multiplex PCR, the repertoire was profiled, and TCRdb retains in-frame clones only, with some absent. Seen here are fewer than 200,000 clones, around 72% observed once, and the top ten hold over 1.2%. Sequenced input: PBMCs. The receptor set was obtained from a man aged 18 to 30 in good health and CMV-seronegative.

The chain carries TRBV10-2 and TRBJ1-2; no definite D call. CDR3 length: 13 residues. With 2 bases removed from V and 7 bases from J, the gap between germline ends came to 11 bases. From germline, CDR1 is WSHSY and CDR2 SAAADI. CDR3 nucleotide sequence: TGCGCCAGCAGTGAGAGGAAGAGAGGTGGCTACACCTTC. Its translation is CASSERKRGGYTF.

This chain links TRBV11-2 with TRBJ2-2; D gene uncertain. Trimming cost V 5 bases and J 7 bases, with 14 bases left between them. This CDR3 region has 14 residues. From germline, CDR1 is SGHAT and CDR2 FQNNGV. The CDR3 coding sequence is TGTGCCAGCAGCAGGAGTGGGTTGGGCGGGGAGCTGTTTTTT. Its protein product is CASSRSGLGGELFF.

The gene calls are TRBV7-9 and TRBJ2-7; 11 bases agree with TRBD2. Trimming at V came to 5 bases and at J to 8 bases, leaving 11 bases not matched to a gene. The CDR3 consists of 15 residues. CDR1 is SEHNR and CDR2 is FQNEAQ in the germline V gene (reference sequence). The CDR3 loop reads CASSPGLAALGKQYF. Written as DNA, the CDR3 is TGTGCCAGCAGCCCGGGACTAGCGGCCCTAGGGAAGCAGTACTTC. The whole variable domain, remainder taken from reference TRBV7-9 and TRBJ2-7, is DTGVSQNPRHKITKRGQNVTFRCDPISEHNRLYWYRQTLGQGPEFLTYFQNEAQLEKSRLLSDRFSAERPKGSFSTLEIQRTEQGDSAMYLCASSPGLAALGKQYFGPGTRLTVT.

Here the CDR3 DNA reads TGCGCCAGCAGCCAAGCCTTCGGCGGACAGGAGACCCAGTACTTC. It yields the protein CASSQAFGGQETQYF. This chain links TRBV4-1 with TRBJ2-5, with a weak D call TRBD1 (6 bases). The V gene's germline CDR1 is MGHRA and CDR2 YSYEKL. The CDR3 spans 15 residues. Deletions cut 1 base from V and 5 bases from J, with 14 bases between.

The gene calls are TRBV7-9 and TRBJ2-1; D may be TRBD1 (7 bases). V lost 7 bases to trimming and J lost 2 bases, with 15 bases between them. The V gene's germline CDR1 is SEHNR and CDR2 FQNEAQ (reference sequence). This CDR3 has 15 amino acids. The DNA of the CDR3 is TGTGCCAGCACCCAGGGGGAGGCAGCCTACAATGAGCAGTTCTTC. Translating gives CASTQGEAAYNEQFF.

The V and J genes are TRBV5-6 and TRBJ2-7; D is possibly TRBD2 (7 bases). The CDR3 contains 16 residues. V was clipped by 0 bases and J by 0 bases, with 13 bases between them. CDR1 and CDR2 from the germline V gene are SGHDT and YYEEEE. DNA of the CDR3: TGTGCCAGCAGCTTGGGGGGGGGACACCCCTCCTACGAGCAGTACTTC. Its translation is CASSLGGGHPSYEQYF.

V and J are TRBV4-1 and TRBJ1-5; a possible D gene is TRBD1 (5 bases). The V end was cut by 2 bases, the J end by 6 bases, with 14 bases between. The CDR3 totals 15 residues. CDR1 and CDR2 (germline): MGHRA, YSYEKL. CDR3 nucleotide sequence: TGCGCCAGCAGCCAATATGGAGGGGAAGGTCAGCCCCAGCATTTT. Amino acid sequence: CASSQYGGEGQPQHF.

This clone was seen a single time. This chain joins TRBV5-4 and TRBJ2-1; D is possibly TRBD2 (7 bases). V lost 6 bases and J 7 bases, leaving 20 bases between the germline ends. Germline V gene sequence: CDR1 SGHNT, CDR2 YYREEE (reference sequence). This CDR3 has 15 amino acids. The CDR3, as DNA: TGTGCCAGCACCGCCGGGGGGCTGGGGGGGAATGAGCAGTTCTTC. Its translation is CASTAGGLGGNEQFF.

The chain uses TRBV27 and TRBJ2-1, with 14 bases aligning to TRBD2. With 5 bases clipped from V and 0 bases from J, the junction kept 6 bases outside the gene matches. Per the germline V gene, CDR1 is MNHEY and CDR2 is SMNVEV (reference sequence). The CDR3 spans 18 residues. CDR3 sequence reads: CASSPGLAGEHSYNEQFF. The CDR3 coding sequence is TGTGCCAGCAGTCCGGGACTAGCGGGAGAACACTCCTACAATGAGCAGTTCTTC.

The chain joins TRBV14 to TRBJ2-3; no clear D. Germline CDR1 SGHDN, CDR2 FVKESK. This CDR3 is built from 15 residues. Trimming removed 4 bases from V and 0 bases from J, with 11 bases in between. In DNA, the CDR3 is TGTGCCAGCAGCCCCTCGGTCCCTAGCACAGATACGCAGTATTTT. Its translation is CASSPSVPSTDTQYF.

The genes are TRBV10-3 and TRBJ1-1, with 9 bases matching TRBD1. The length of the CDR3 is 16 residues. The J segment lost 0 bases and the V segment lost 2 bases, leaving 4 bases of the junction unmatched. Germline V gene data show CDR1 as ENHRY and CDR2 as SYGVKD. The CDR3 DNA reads TGTGCCATCAGTGAGGGACAGGGGACGATGAACACTGAAGCTTTCTTT. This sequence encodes CAISEGQGTMNTEAFF.

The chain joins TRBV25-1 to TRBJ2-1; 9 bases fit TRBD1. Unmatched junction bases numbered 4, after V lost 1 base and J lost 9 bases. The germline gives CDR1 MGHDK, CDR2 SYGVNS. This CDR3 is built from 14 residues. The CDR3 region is CASSEWDRALEQFF. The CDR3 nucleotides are TGTGCCAGCAGTGAATGGGACAGGGCCCTTGAGCAGTTCTTC. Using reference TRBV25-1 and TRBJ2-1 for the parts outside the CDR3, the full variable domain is EADIYQTPRYLVIGTGKKITLECSQTMGHDKMYWYQQDPGMELHLIHYSYGVNSTEKGDLSSESTVSRIRTEHFPLTLESARPSHTSQYLCASSEWDRALEQFFGPGTRLTVL.

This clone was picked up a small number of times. The CDR3 nucleotides are TGTGCCAGCAACCATCCAGGGGCGAGGAGCACAGATACGCAGTATTTT. It yields the protein CASNHPGARSTDTQYF. The rearrangement links TRBV7-9 to TRBJ2-3; D possibly corresponds to TRBD1 (6 bases). The germline gives CDR1 SEHNR, CDR2 FQNEAQ (reference sequence). Trimming left V 7 bases short and J 0 bases short, with 17 bases between. The CDR3 is made up of 16 amino acids.

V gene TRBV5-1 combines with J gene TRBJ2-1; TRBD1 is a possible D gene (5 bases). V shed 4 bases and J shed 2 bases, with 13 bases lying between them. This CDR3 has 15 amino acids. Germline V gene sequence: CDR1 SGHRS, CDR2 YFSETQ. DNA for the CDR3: TGCGCCAGCAGCCTAAGGGGCCTTGCCTACAATGAGCAGTTCTTC. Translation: CASSLRGLAYNEQFF.

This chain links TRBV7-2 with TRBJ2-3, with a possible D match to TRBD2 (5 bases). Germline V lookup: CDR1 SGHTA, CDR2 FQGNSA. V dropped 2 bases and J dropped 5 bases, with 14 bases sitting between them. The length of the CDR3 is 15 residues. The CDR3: CASSLPLSGVDTQYF. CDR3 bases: TGTGCCAGCAGCTTACCCTTATCCGGGGTAGATACGCAGTATTTT.

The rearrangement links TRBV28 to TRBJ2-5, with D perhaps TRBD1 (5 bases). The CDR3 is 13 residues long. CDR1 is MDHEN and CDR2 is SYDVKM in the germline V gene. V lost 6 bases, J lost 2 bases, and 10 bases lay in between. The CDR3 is CASRPTEQETQYF. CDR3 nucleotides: TGTGCCAGCAGACCGACAGAACAAGAGACCCAGTACTTC.

The CDR3 reads CASSSGQGVTSGNTIYF. Written as DNA, the CDR3 is TGTGCCAGCAGTTCCGGACAGGGCGTTACCTCTGGAAACACCATATATTTT. The chain employs TRBV28 and TRBJ1-3; 8 bases agree with TRBD1. The CDR3 has 17 residues. The germline V gene encodes CDR1 MDHEN and CDR2 SYDVKM. V lost 4 bases and J lost 0; bases outside the gene matches: 8.

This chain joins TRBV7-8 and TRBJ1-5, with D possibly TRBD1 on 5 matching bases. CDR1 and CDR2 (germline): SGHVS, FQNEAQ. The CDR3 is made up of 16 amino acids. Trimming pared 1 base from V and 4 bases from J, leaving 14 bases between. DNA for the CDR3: TGTGCCAGCAGCTTAGGGGACGGACTAGCGAATCAGCCCCAGCATTTT. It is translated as CASSLGDGLANQPQHF. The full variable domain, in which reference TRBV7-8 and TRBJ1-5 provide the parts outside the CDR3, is GAGVSQSPRYKVAKRGQDVALRCDPISGHVSLFWYQQALGQGPEFLTYFQNEAQLDKSGLPSDRFFAERPEGSVSTLKIQRTQQEDSAVYLCASSLGDGLANQPQHFGDGTRLSIL.

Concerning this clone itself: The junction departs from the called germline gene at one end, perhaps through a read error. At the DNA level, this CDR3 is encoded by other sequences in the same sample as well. In nucleotides, the CDR3 is TGTGCCAGCAGTGAAAACCTCAGGGGGCGGAACACCGAAGCTTTCTTT. It specifies CASSENLRGRNTEAFF. J is TRBJ1-1 and V is TRBV6-1; TRBD1 matches at 8 bases. The CDR3 runs to 16 residues. Germline V CDR1 and CDR2: MNHNS, SASEGT.

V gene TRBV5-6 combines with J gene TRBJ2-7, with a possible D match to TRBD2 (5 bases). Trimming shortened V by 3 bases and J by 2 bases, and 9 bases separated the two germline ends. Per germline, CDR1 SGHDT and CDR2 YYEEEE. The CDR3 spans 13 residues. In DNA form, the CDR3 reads TGTGCCAGCAGCTCCACTAGTCCCTACGAGCAGTACTTC. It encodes CASSSTSPYEQYF.